This is a list of T cell receptor beta chains from one sample in a study of T-cell reconstitution after alpha-beta-depleted transplantation in children. TCRdb ran MiXCR on the PCR reads and lists one entry per CDR3 protein. The table lists fewer than 1 million distinct CDR3 sequences, approximately 15% of them singletons. The sequencing here drew on PBMCs, mostly from graft donor cells, taken 360 days after TCRalphabeta/CD19-depleted stem cell transplant. Receptor source: a male patient between 10 and 17 years old who had a stem cell transplant for acute lymphoblastic leukemia, so the T cells may come from the graft donor. CDR3s include the opening cysteine and the closing phenylalanine or tryptophan. Each record gives: clone size, J gene, V gene, D gene, CDR3 DNA, CDR3 protein. A D gene is named only where the DNA matches it firmly. Clone size is not always given. Where it is, it says once, few, many or a class for expanded clones.

. | TRBJ2-1 | TRBV4-2 | . | TGTGCCAGTAGAGACTTATATAGGCTCCATGAGCAGTTCTTC | CASRDLYRLHEQFF
few | TRBJ2-7 | TRBV2 | TRBD2 | TGTGCCAGCATTGGGGCTAGCGGAGTTTACGAGCAGTACTTC | CASIGASGVYEQYF
once | TRBJ2-2 | TRBV20-1 | . | TGCAGTGCTAGAGTCCTAAACACCGGGGAGCTGTTTTTT | CSARVLNTGELFF
. | TRBJ2-7 | TRBV12-3/TRBV12-4 | TRBD2 | TGTGCCAGCACCCAAAGGACTAGCGACACCTACGAGCAGTACTTC | CASTQRTSDTYEQYF
many | TRBJ2-1 | TRBV7-2 | TRBD2 | TGTGCCAGCAGCCTAGGACTAGTCGGCAATGAGCAGTTCTTC | CASSLGLVGNEQFF
few | TRBJ2-7 | TRBV6-1 | TRBD1 | TGTGCCAGCAGTGCATATCCGGGACAGGGCTACGAGCAGTACTTC | CASSAYPGQGYEQYF
few | TRBJ1-3 | TRBV5-1 | . | TGCGCCAGCAGCTTACCTACAGGGCCATCTGGAAACACCATATATTTT | CASSLPTGPSGNTIYF
many | TRBJ2-5 | TRBV5-1 | TRBD1 | TGCGCCAGCAGCGCACAGGGGCTTAGAGAGACCCAGTACTTC | CASSAQGLRETQYF
many | TRBJ2-7 | TRBV20-1 | . | TGCAGTGCTAGTAGGGTCGGGAGGCGGGACAGACTATCCTACGAGCAGTACTTC | CSASRVGRRDRLSYEQYF
. | TRBJ2-1 | TRBV28 | . | TGTGCCACCACGCCCCCCGGGACTGAAAATGAGCAGTTCTTC | CATTPPGTENEQFF
few | TRBJ1-1 | TRBV15 | . | TGTGCCACCAGCAGAGAGGGGGAGACTGAAGCTTTCTTT | CATSREGETEAFF
. | TRBJ2-1 | TRBV7-9 | . | TGTGCCAGCCGAGTGATTCCGTACAATGAGCAGTTCTTC | CASRVIPYNEQFF
few | TRBJ1-5 | TRBV7-9 | TRBD1 | TGTGCCAGCAGCTTAGGGGACAGGCTCGGACCCCAGCATTTT | CASSLGDRLGPQHF
. | TRBJ2-7 | TRBV12-3/TRBV12-4 | . | TGTGCCAGCACGCTCTCACAGGCCCTCTCCTACGAGCAGTACTTC | CASTLSQALSYEQYF
. | TRBJ2-1 | TRBV12-5 | . | TGTGCTAGTGGTTTGGGGTGGAGCTCCTACAATGAGCAGTTCTTC | CASGLGWSSYNEQFF
. | TRBJ2-1 | TRBV18 | TRBD2 | TGTGCCAGCCTGCTAGCGGTTAGCTCCTACAATGAGCAGTTCTTC | CASLLAVSSYNEQFF
few | TRBJ1-2 | TRBV9 | . | TGTGCCAGCAGCGTATGGGGGATGGACTATGGCTACACCTTC | CASSVWGMDYGYTF
. | TRBJ2-1 | TRBV20-1 | . | TGCAGTGCTAGCGGGGCCCTAGGGAATGAGCAGTTCTTC | CSASGALGNEQFF
. | TRBJ2-6 | TRBV5-6 | TRBD2 | TGTGCCAGCAGCTTGGAAATGGGAGGGCCCCTCGGGGCCAACGTCCTGACTTTC | CASSLEMGGPLGANVLTF
. | TRBJ1-1 | TRBV18 | . | TGTGCCAGCTCACCGGGTAAGACTGAAGCTTTCTTT | CASSPGKTEAFF
few | TRBJ2-7 | TRBV5-1 | TRBD2 | TGCGCCAGCAGCTTGGTAGGCCTGGCTAGCGGGCCTCGATACGAGCAGTACTTC | CASSLVGLASGPRYEQYF
few | TRBJ1-1 | TRBV5-6 | . | TGTGCCAGCACCCTCTGGGGTGGAGAAGCTTTCTTT | CASTLWGGEAFF
few | TRBJ1-1 | TRBV12-3/TRBV12-4 | . | TGTGCCAGCAGCCCCGGCCTAGCAGCTTTCTTT | CASSPGLAAFF
many | TRBJ2-2 | TRBV29-1 | TRBD1 | TGCAGCGTAGTACCGGGACAGACCAATACCGGGGAGCTGTTTTTT | CSVVPGQTNTGELFF
. | TRBJ1-3 | TRBV5-4 | . | TGTGCTAGCAGCTGCTTTATCCCGGGAAAGAACTCCGGAAACACCATATATTTT | CASSCFIPGKNSGNTIYF
. | TRBJ1-5 | TRBV11-2 | TRBD1 | TGTGCCACCGGACAGGACCTCGGAGAGCCCCAGCATTTT | CATGQDLGEPQHF
. | TRBJ2-3 | TRBV12-3/TRBV12-4 | . | TGTGCCAGCAGTTTTAATACGCAGTATTTT | CASSFNTQYF
many | TRBJ2-7 | TRBV20-1 | . | TGCAGTGCTAGAGATAATTTGAGGAGCTCCTACGAGCAGTACTTC | CSARDNLRSSYEQYF
many | TRBJ2-7 | TRBV15 | TRBD2 | TGTGCCACCAGCAGAGAGGGACTAGCGGGAGGGTCCTACGAGCAGTACTTC | CATSREGLAGGSYEQYF
few | TRBJ1-2 | TRBV20-1 | . | TGCAGTGCTATAAGGGATAATGGCTACACCTTC | CSAIRDNGYTF
few | TRBJ2-2 | TRBV20-1 | TRBD2 | TGCAGTGCTAGAGAGCGACTAGCGGGAGTTGTCGGGGAGCTGTTTTTT | CSARERLAGVVGELFF
. | TRBJ2-1 | TRBV29-1 | . | TGCAGCGGTTGTGGGGGTGATGAGCAGTTCTTC | CSGCGGDEQFF
few | TRBJ2-7 | TRBV4-1 | . | TGCGCCAGCATGTTGACAGTGCGAGACCCCTACGAGCAGTACTTC | CASMLTVRDPYEQYF
. | TRBJ2-5 | TRBV11-1 | TRBD2 | TGTGCCAGCAGCTCCCGGCCGGGGCGCGGGACTAGCGGGAGTACGATGGAGACCCAGTACTTC | CASSSRPGRGTSGSTMETQYF
. | TRBJ1-3 | TRBV25-1 | . | TGTGCCAGCAGTGAATATATGGGAGCCGGAAACACCATATATTTT | CASSEYMGAGNTIYF
. | TRBJ1-6 | TRBV15 | . | TGTGCCACCAGGATCGGGGGGGCGCAGAATTCACCCCTCCACTTT | CATRIGGAQNSPLHF
. | TRBJ2-5 | TRBV20-1 | TRBD2 | TGCAGTGCTAGACCACGCCCGGGACTAGCGGGTAAAGAGACCCAGTACTTC | CSARPRPGLAGKETQYF
. | TRBJ2-3 | TRBV12-3/TRBV12-4 | . | TGTGCCAGCAGGCCGGGGCTGGCAGATACGCAGTATTTT | CASRPGLADTQYF
many | TRBJ2-7 | TRBV5-1 | TRBD2 | TGCGCCAGCAGCTTGGTCCCTCTAGCGGGAGAGTCCGAGCAGTACTTC | CASSLVPLAGESEQYF
. | TRBJ1-4 | TRBV12-3/TRBV12-4 | . | TGTGCCAGCAGTGGTATAGGGGCGGGGGTTAATGAAAAACTGTTTTTT | CASSGIGAGVNEKLFF
few | TRBJ2-7 | TRBV5-1 | . | TGCGCCAGCAGCTTTGGAGTAAGGGTCCCCCACGAGCAGTACTTC | CASSFGVRVPHEQYF
few | TRBJ2-2 | TRBV5-1 | TRBD1 | TGCGCCAGCAGCCGGGGACAGAGGGATACCGGGGAGCTGTTTTTT | CASSRGQRDTGELFF
. | TRBJ2-7 | TRBV29-1 | . | TGCAGCGCCGGAGGGACAGCCTTTACCTACGAGCAGTACTTC | CSAGGTAFTYEQYF
few | TRBJ2-2 | TRBV5-1 | . | TGCGCCAGCAGCCAGACAAACGCGAACACCGGGGAGCTGTTTTTT | CASSQTNANTGELFF
. | TRBJ1-5 | TRBV4-1 | TRBD1 | TGCGCCAGCAGCCATAGCGGACAGGGCCTTCAGCCCCAGCATTTT | CASSHSGQGLQPQHF
. | TRBJ1-2 | TRBV7-8 | . | TGTGCCAGCAGCTTAATCATCCGGGGTTTCGACTATGGCTACACCTTC | CASSLIIRGFDYGYTF
few | TRBJ2-3 | TRBV24-1 | . | TGTGCCACCAGTGATTTAGTGGGAGACCACACAGATACGCAGTATTTT | CATSDLVGDHTDTQYF
few | TRBJ1-4 | TRBV29-1 | . | TGCAGCGCCTTGAACAGGCTAAGTGAAAAACTGTTTTTT | CSALNRLSEKLFF
. | TRBJ1-5 | TRBV15 | . | TGTGCCACCAGCAGAGGGACTTGGGGTTCTCAGCCCCAGCATTTT | CATSRGTWGSQPQHF
many | TRBJ2-5 | TRBV21-1 | . | TGTGCCAGCAGCCGAAACAGGGCGGGAGGGATCCAAGAGACCCAGTACTTC | CASSRNRAGGIQETQYF
. | TRBJ2-1 | TRBV27 | TRBD2 | TGTGCCAGCAGTTTAAGGGCTAGCGGTCTAACGTACAATGAGCAGTTCTTC | CASSLRASGLTYNEQFF
few | TRBJ2-5 | TRBV29-1 | . | TGCAGCGGTTTATGGGAGACCCAGTACTTC | CSGLWETQYF
. | TRBJ2-3 | TRBV20-1 | . | TGCAGTGCTAGCTTGGCGACTAGCACAGATACGCAGTATTTT | CSASLATSTDTQYF
. | TRBJ2-7 | TRBV20-1 | TRBD2 | TGCAGTGCCCGGACTAGCGGGAGCTCCCGGTACGAGCAGTACTTC | CSARTSGSSRYEQYF
. | TRBJ2-1 | TRBV5-1 | . | TGCGCCAGCAGCTTGTTCCAGCGCAATGAGCAGTTCTTC | CASSLFQRNEQFF
. | TRBJ2-7 | TRBV20-1 | . | TGCAGTGCTAGAGCGGACTTAGCCCTCTACGAGCAGTACTTC | CSARADLALYEQYF
few | TRBJ2-5 | TRBV12-3/TRBV12-4 | . | TGTGCCAGCCAACGGGGGTTACGGGAGACCCAGTACTTC | CASQRGLRETQYF
. | TRBJ2-5 | TRBV15 | TRBD2 | TGTGCCACCAGCAGAGATGGACTAGCGGGAGAGGCCCAGTACTTC | CATSRDGLAGEAQYF
. | TRBJ2-1 | TRBV5-5 | . | TGTGCCAGCAGCTTGGCCCAGGGGTCCTTTTACAATGAGCAGTTCTTC | CASSLAQGSFYNEQFF